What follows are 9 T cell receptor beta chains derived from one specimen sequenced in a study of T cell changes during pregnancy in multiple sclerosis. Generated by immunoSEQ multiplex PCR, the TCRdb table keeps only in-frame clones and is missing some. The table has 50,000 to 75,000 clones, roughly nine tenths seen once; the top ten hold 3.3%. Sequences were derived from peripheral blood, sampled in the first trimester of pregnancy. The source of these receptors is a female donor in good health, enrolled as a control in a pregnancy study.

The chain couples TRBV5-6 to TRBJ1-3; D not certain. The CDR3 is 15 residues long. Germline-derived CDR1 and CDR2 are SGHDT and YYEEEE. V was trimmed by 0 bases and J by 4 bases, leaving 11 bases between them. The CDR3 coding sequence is TGTGCCAGCAGCTTGGGACTGGGAGGAGGAAACACCATATATTTT. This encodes CASSLGLGGGNTIYF.

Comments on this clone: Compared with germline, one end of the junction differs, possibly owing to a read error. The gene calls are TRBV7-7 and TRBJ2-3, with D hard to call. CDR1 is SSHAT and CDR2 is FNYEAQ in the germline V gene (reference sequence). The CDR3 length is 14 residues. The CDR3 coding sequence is TGTGCTAGCAGCCCCGTACTCAGCACAGATACGCAGTATTTT. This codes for CASSPVLSTDTQYF. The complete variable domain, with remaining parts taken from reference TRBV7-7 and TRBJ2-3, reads GAGVSQSPRYKVTKRGQDVTLRCDPISSHATLYWYQQALGQGPEFLTYFNYEAQPDKSGLPSDRFSAERPEGSISTLTIQRTEQRDSAMYRCASSPVLSTDTQYFGPGTRLTVL.

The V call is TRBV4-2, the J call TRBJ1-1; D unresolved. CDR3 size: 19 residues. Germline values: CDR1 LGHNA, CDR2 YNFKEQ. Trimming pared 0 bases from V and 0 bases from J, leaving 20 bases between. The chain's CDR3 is CASSQDGGGRPLMNTEAFF. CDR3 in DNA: TGTGCCAGCAGCCAAGATGGAGGAGGACGGCCTCTGATGAACACTGAAGCTTTCTTT.

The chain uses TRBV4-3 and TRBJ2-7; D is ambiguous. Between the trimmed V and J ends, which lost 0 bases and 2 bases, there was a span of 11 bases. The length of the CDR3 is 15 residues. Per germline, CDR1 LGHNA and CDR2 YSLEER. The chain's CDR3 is CASSQDRVGTYEQYF. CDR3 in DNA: TGCGCCAGCAGCCAAGATCGGGTCGGTACCTACGAGCAGTACTTC.

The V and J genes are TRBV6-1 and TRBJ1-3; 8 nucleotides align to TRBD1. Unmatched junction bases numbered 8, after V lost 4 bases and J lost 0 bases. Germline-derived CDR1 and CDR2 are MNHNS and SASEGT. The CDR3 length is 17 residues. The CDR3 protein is CASSANRGGTSGNTIYF. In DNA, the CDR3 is TGTGCCAGCAGTGCGAACAGGGGGGGAACCTCTGGAAACACCATATATTTT.

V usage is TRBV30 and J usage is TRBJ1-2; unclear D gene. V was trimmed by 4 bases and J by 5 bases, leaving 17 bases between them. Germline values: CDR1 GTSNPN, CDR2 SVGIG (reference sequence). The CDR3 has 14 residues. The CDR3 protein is CAWKLKQLVYGYTF. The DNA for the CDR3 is TGTGCCTGGAAGTTGAAACAGTTAGTTTATGGCTACACCTTC.

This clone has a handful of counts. CDR3 loop: CASSVVSGSSYEQYF. In nucleotides, the CDR3 is TGTGCCAGTAGTGTCGTTAGCGGGAGCTCCTACGAGCAGTACTTC. The chain carries TRBV19 and TRBJ2-7; 9 bases are shared with TRBD2. The J segment lost 0 bases and the V segment lost 5 bases, leaving 5 bases of the junction unmatched. CDR3 length equals 15 residues. From germline, CDR1 is LNHDA and CDR2 SQIVND (reference sequence).

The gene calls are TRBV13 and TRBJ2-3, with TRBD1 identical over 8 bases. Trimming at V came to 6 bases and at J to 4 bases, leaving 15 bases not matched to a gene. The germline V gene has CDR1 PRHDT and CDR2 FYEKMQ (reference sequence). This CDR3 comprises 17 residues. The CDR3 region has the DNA TGTGCCAGCAGTCATACCGGACAGGGCGAAGGAGCAGATACGCAGTATTTT. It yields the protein CASSHTGQGEGADTQYF.

This CDR3 is CASSPVSGGLQNTEAFF. CDR3 nucleotides: TGTGCCAGCTCACCCGTGTCGGGGGGACTACAGAACACTGAAGCTTTCTTT. J is TRBJ1-1 and V is TRBV18, with D possibly matching TRBD1 (5 bases). This CDR3 is 17 amino acids long. From germline, CDR1 is KGHSH and CDR2 LQKENI. V gave up 3 bases and J gave up 1 base, with 18 bases separating them.